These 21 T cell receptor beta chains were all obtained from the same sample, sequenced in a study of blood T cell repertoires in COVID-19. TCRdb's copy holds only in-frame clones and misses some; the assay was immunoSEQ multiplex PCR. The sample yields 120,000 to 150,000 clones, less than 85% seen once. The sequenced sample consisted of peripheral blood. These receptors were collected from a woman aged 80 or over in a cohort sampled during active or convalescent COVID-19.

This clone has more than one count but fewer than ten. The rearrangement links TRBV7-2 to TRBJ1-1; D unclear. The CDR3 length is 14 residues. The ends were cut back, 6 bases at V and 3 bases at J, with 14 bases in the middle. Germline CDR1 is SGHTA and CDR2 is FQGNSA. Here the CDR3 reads CASRLTGWDTEAFF. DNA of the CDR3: TGTGCCAGCAGACTTACCGGGTGGGACACTGAAGCTTTCTTT.

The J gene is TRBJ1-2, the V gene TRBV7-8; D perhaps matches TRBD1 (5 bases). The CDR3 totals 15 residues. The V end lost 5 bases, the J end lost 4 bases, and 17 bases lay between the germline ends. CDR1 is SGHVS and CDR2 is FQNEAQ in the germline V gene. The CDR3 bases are TGTGCCAGCAGCGTGGCTCGGGGGGGAAGCTATGGCTACACCTTC. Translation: CASSVARGGSYGYTF.

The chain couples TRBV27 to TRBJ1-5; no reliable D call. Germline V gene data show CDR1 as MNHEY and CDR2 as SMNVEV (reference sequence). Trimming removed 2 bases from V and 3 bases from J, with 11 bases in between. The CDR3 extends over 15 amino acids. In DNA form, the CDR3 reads TGTGCCAGCAGTTTAACGGGAATCAACAATCAGCCCCAGCATTTT. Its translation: CASSLTGINNQPQHF.

The CDR3 is CASSPDRGANTEAFF. The CDR3 bases are TGTGCCAGCAGTCCCGACAGGGGGGCTAACACTGAAGCTTTCTTT. V usage is TRBV6-5 and J usage is TRBJ1-1, with 9 bases fitting TRBD1. The CDR3 spans 15 residues. CDR1 is MNHEY, CDR2 SVGAGI, per germline. Trimming took 5 bases from V and 2 from J; bases not matched to a gene: 6.

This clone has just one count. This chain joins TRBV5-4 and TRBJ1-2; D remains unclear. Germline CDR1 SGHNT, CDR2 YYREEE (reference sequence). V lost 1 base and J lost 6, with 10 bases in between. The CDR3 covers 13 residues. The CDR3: CASSLPGFDGYTF. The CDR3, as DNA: TGTGCCAGCAGCTTGCCCGGGTTTGATGGCTACACCTTC.

CDR3 protein: CASSSQGAVNTEAFF. In nucleotides, the CDR3 is TGTGCCAGCAGCTCACAGGGGGCGGTGAACACTGAAGCTTTCTTT. The V and J genes are TRBV7-8 and TRBJ1-1, with 9 bases aligning to TRBD1. J lost 0 bases, V lost 4 bases, and 3 bases had no gene match. The germline CDR1 and CDR2 sequences are SGHVS and FQNEAQ. This CDR3 region has 15 residues. Supplemented by reference TRBV7-8 and TRBJ1-1, the full variable domain reads GAGVSQSPRYKVAKRGQDVALRCDPISGHVSLFWYQQALGQGPEFLTYFQNEAQLDKSGLPSDRFFAERPEGSVSTLKIQRTQQEDSAVYLCASSSQGAVNTEAFFGQGTRLTVV.

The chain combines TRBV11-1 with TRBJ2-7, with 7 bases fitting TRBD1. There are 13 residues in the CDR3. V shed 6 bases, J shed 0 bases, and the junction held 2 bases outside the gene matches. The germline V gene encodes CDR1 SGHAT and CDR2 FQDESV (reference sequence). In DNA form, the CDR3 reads TGTGCCAGCAGTGGGACAGTCTCCTACGAGCAGTACTTC. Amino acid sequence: CASSGTVSYEQYF.

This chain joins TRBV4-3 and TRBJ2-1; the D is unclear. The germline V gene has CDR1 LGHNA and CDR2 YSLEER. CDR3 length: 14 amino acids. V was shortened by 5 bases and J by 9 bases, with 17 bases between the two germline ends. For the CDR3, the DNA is TGCGCCAGCAGCGAAATGAGCCAGGTGGGTGAGCAGTTCTTC. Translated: CASSEMSQVGEQFF.

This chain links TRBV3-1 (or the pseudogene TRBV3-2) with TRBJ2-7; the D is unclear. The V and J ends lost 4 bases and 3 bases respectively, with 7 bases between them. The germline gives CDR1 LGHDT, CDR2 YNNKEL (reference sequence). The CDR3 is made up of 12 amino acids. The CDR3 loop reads CASSLTSYEQYF. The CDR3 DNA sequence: TGTGCCAGCAGCCTGACAAGCTACGAGCAGTACTTC.

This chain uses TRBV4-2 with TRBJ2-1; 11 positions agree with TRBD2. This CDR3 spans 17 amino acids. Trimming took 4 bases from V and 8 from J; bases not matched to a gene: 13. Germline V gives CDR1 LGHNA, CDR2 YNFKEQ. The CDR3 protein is CASSLGWELAGAHEQFF. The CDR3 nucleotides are TGTGCCAGCAGCCTCGGCTGGGAACTAGCGGGGGCCCATGAGCAGTTCTTC.

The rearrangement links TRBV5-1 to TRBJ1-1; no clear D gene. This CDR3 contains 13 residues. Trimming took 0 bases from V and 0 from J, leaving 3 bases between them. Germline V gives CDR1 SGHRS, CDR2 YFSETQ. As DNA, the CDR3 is TGCGCCAGCAGCTTGGGGCTGAACACTGAAGCTTTCTTT. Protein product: CASSLGLNTEAFF.

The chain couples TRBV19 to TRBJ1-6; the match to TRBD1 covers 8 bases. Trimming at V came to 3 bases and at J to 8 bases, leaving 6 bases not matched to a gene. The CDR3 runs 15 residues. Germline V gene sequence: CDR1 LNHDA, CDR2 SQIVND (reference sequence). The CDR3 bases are TGTGCCAGTAGTATTGGCAGGGGGCAAGATTCACCCCTCCACTTT. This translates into CASSIGRGQDSPLHF.

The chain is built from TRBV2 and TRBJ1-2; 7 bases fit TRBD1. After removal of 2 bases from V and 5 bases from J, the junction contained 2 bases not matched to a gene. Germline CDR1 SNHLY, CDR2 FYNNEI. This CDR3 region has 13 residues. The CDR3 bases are TGTGCCAGCAGTGAACCCAGGGGGTATGGCTACACCTTC. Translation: CASSEPRGYGYTF.

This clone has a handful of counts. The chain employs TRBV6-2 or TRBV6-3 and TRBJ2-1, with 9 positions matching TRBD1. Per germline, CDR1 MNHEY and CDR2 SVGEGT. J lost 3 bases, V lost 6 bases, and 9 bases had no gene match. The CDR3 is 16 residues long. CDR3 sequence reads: CASSPPMGQGYNEQFF. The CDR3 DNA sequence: TGTGCCAGCAGCCCACCCATGGGACAGGGCTACAATGAGCAGTTCTTC.

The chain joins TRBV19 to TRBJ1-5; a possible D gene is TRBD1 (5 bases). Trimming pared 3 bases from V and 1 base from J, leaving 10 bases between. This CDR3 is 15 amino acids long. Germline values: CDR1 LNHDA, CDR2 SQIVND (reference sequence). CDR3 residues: CASSIYAGSNQPQHF. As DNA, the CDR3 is TGTGCCAGTAGTATCTATGCAGGGAGCAATCAGCCCCAGCATTTT. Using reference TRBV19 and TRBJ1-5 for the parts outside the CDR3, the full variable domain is DGGITQSPKYLFRKEGQNVTLSCEQNLNHDAMYWYRQDPGQGLRLIYYSQIVNDFQKGDIAEGYSVSREKKESFPLTVTSAQKNPTAFYLCASSIYAGSNQPQHFGDGTRLSIL.

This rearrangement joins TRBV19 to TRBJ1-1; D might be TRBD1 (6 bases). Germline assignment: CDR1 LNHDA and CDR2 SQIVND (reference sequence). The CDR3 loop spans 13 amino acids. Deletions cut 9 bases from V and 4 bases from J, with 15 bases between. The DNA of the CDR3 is TGTGCCAGCACGTACAGGGAGGGCACTGAAGCTTTCTTT. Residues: CASTYREGTEAFF.

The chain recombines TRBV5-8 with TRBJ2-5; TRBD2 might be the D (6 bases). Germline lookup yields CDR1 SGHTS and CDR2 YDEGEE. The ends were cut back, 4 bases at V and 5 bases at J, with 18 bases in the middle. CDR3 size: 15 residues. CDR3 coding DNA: TGTGCCAGCAGCCGGGGGAATGAGGGGTTTGAGACCCAGTACTTC. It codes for CASSRGNEGFETQYF.

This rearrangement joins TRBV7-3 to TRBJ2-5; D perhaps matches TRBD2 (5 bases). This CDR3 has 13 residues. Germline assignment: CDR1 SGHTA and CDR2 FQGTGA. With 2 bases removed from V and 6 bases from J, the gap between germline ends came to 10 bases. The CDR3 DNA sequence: TGTGCCAGCAGCTTAGGCCTAGCCCAGACCCAGTACTTC. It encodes CASSLGLAQTQYF.

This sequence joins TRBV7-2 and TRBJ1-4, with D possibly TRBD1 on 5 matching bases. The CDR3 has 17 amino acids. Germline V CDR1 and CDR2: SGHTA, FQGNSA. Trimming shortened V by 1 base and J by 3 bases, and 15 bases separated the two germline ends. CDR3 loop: CASSLGPRGGSNEKLFF. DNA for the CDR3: TGTGCCAGCAGCTTAGGGCCCCGGGGGGGGTCTAATGAAAAACTGTTTTTT.

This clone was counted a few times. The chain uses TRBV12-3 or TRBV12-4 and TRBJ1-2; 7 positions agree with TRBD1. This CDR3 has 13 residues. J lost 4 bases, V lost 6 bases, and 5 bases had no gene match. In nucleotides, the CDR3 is TGTGCCAGCAGCCACAGGGGTAGCTATGGCTACACCTTC. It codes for CASSHRGSYGYTF.

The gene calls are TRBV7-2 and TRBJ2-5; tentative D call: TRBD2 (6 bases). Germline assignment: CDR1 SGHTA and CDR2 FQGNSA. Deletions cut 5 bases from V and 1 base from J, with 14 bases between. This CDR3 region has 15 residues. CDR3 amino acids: CASSPAGLGQETQYF. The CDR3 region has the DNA TGTGCCAGCAGCCCCGCGGGGCTTGGCCAAGAGACCCAGTACTTC.